The sample holds one count of the clone carrying this T cell receptor beta chain. The data belong to a study of cytomegalovirus exposure and HLA in healthy donors. V lost 3 bases, J lost 10 bases, and 7 bases lay in between. CDR1 PRHDT and CDR2 FYEKMQ come from the germline V gene (reference sequence). This CDR3 contains 11 residues. The method was immunoSEQ multiplex PCR; TCRdb's version includes in-frame clones alone and lacks a portion of them. The sample lists roughly 56,000 clones, roughly 94% seen once, with 2% to 2.5% in the top ten. The genes are TRBV13 and TRBJ2-1; D is unresolved. The specimen was PBMCs. This receptor was identified in a man aged 18 to 30 in good health and CMV-seronegative. The CDR3 spells CASSFVREQFF. The CDR3 DNA reads TGTGCCAGCAGCTTTGTCAGGGAGCAGTTCTTC.